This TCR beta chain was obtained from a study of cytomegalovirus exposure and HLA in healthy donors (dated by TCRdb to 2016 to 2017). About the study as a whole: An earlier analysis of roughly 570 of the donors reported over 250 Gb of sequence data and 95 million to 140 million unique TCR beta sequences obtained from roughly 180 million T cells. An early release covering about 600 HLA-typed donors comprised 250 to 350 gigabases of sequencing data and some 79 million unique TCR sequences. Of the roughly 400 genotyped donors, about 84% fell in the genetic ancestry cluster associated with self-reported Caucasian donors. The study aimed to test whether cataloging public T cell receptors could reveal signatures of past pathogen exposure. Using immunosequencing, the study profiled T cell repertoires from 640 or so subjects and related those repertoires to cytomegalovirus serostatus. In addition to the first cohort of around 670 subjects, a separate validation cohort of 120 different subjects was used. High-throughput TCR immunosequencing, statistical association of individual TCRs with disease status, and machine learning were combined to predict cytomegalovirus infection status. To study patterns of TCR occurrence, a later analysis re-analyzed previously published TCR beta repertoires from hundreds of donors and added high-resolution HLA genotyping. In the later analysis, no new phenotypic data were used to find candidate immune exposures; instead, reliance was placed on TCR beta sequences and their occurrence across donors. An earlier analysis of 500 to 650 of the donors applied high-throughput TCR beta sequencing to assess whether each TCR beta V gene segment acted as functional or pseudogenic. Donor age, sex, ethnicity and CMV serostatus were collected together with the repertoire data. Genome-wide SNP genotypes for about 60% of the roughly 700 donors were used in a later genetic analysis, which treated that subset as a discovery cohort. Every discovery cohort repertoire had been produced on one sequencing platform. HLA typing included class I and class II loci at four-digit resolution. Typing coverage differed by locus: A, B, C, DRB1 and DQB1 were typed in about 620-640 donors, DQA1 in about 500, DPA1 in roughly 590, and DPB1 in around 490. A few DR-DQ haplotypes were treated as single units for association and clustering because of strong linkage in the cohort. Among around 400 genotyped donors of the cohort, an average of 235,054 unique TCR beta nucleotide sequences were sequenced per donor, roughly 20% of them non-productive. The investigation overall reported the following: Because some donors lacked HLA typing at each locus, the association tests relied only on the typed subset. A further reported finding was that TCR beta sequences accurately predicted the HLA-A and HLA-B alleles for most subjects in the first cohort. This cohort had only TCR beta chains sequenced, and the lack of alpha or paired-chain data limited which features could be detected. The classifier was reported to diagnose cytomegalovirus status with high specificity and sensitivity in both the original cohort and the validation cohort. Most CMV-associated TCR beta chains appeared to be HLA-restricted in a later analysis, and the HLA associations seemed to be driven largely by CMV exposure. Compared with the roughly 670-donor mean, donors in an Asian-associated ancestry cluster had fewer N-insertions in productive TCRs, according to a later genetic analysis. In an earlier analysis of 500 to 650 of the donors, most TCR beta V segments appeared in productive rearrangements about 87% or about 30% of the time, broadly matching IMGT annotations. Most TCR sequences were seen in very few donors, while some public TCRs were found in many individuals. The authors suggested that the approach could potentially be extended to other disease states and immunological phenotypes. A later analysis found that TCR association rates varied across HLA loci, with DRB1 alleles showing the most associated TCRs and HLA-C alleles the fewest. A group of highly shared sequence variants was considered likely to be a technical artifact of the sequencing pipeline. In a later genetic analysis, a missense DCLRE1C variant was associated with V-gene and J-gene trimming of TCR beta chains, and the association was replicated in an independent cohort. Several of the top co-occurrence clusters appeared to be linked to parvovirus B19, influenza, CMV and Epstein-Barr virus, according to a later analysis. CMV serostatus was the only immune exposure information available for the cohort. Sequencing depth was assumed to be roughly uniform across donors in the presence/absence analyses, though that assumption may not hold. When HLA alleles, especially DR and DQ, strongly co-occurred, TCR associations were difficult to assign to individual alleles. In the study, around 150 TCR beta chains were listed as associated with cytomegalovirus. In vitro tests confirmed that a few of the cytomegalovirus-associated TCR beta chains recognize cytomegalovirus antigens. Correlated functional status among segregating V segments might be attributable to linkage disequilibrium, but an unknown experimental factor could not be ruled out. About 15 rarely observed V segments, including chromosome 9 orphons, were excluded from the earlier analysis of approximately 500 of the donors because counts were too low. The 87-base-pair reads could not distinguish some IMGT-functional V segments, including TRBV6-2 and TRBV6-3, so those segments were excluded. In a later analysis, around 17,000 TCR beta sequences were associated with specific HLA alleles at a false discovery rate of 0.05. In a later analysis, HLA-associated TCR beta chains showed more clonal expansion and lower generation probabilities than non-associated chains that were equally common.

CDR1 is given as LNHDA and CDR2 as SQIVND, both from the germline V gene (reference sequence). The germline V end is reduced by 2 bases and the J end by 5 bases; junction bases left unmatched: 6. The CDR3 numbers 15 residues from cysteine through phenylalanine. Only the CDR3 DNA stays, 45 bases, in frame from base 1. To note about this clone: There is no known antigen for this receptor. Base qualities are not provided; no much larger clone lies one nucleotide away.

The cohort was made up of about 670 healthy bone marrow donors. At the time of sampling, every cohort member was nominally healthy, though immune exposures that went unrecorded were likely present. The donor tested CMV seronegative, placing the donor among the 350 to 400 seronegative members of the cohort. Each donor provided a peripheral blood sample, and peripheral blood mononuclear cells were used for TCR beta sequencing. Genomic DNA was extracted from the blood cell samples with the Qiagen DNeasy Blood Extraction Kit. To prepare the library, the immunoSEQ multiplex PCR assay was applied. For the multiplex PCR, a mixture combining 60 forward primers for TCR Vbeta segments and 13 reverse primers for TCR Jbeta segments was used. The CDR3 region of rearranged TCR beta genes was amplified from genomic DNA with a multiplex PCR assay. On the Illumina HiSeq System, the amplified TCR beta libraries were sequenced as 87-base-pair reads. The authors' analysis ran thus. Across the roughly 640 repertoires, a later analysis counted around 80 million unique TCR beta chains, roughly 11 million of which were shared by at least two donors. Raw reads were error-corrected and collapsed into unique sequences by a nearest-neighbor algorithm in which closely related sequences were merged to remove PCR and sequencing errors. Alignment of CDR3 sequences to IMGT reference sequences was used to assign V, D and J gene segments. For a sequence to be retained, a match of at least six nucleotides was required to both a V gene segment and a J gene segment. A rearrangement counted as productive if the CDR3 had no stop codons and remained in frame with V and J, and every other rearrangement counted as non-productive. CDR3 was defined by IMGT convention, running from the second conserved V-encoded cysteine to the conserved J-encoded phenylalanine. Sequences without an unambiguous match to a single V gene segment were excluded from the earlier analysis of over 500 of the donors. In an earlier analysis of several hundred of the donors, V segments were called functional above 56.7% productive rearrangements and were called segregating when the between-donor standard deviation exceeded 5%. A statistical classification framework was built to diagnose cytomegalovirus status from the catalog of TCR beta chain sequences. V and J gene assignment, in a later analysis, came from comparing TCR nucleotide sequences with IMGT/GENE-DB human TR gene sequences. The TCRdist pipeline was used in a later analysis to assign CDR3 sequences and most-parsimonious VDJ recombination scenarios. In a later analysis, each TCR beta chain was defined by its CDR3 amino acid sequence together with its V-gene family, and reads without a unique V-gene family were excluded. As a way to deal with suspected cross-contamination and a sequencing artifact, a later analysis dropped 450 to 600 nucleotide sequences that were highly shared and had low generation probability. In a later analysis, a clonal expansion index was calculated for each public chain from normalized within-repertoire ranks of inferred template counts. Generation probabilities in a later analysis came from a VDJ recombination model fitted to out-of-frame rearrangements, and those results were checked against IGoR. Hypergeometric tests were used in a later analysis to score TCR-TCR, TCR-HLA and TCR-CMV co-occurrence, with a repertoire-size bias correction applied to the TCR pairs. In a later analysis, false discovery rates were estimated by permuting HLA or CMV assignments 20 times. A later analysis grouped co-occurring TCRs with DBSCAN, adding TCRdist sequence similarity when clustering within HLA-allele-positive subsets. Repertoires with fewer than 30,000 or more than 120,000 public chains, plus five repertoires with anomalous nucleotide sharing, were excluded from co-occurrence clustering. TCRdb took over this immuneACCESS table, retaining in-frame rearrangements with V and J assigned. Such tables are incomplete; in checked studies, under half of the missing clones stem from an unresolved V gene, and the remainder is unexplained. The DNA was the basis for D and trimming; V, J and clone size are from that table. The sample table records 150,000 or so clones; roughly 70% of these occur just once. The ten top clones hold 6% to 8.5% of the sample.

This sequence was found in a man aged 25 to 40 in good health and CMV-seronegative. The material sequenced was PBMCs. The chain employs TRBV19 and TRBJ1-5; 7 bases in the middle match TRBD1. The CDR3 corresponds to CASSISDRAHQPQHF. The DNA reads TGTGCCAGTAGTATAAGTGACAGGGCCCATCAGCCCCAGCATTTT.